These 26 T cell receptor beta chains came from one sample sequenced in a study of glioma-infiltrating T cells after dendritic cell vaccination. Indicated time point: after dendritic cell vaccination, including at tumor progression/relapse. Using immunoSEQ multiplex PCR, the repertoire was profiled, and TCRdb retains in-frame clones only, with some absent. The sample holds some 78,000 clones, roughly 85% seen once. The starting material was blood, obtained after dendritic cell vaccination. The receptors here all came from a human donor with glioblastoma.

CDR3 sequence: CASSFTRASGSYYEQYF. The CDR3 nucleotides read TGTGCCAGCAGCTTTACGAGGGCTAGCGGGAGTTATTACGAGCAGTACTTC. V and J are TRBV5-4 and TRBJ2-7, with TRBD2 identical over 10 bases. The germline gives CDR1 SGHNT, CDR2 YYREEE (reference sequence). The CDR3 length is 17 residues. The junction had 12 bases not matched to a gene; V was cut back by 2 bases and J by 4 bases. The whole variable domain, filled in from reference TRBV5-4 and TRBJ2-7, reads ETGVTQSPTHLIKTRGQQVTLRCSSQSGHNTVSWYQQALGQGPQFIFQYYREEENGRGNFPPRFSGLQFPNYSSELNVNALELDDSALYLCASSFTRASGSYYEQYFGPGTRLTVT.

This clone was observed once. The genes are TRBV10-3 and TRBJ1-5; 9 nucleotides match TRBD1. CDR1 and CDR2 from the germline V gene are ENHRY and SYGVKD. V shed 0 bases and J 10 bases; nucleotides not matched to a gene: 7. CDR3 length: 15 residues. The CDR3 region is CAISESRTGDGPQHF. In nucleotides, the CDR3 is TGTGCCATCAGTGAGTCGAGGACAGGGGATGGTCCCCAGCATTTT.

The rearrangement links TRBV16 to TRBJ2-5; 10 bases are shared with TRBD2. TRBJ2-7 matches the DNA end more closely, so the J call is doubtful. The CDR3 consists of 16 residues. Germline V gives CDR1 KGHSY, CDR2 FQNENV. CDR3 DNA sequence: TGTGCCAGCAGCGCGTTACTAGCGGGGCCCTCCTACGAGCAGTACTTC. It codes for CASSALLAGPSYEQYF.

This chain connects TRBV5-1 to TRBJ2-5; 9 nucleotides align to TRBD2. Germline CDR1 SGHRS, CDR2 YFSETQ. This CDR3 has 17 residues. V was clipped by 1 base and J by 3 bases; unmatched bases: 10. DNA for the CDR3: TGCGCCAGCAGCTTGTTCCTGGCGGGGGGGTCGAAAGAGACCCAGTACTTC. It is translated as CASSLFLAGGSKETQYF.

This sequence joins TRBV18 and TRBJ2-1; D remains ambiguous. V lost 3 bases, J lost 5 bases, and 11 bases lay in between. CDR3 length: 14 amino acids. Germline CDR1 is KGHSH and CDR2 is LQKENI. As DNA, the CDR3 is TGTGCCAGCTCACCGAATAGCAGAAACAATGAGCAGTTCTTC. Protein: CASSPNSRNNEQFF.

The chain combines TRBV28 with TRBJ2-3; 9 positions agree with TRBD2. With V trimmed by 1 base and J by 0 bases, 2 bases remained unmatched. CDR1 is MDHEN and CDR2 is SYDVKM in the germline V gene. This CDR3 is built from 16 residues. CDR3 region: CASSLFSGGSTDTQYF. The CDR3 DNA follows: TGTGCCAGCAGTTTATTTAGCGGGGGCAGCACAGATACGCAGTATTTT.

The chain joins TRBV5-6 to TRBJ2-7; 9 bases align to TRBD2. Losses at the gene ends were 3 bases for V and 2 bases for J; bases not matched to a gene: 9. CDR3 length: 16 residues. Germline V lookup: CDR1 SGHDT, CDR2 YYEEEE. This CDR3 reads CASSWGGGGGTYEQYF. CDR3 DNA sequence: TGTGCCAGCAGCTGGGGCGGCGGGGGGGGGACCTACGAGCAGTACTTC. The entire variable domain, with the rest obtained from reference TRBV5-6 and TRBJ2-7, is as follows: DAGVTQSPTHLIKTRGQQVTLRCSPKSGHDTVSWYQQALGQGPQFIFQYYEEEERQRGNFPDRFSGHQFPNYSSELNVNALLLGDSALYLCASSWGGGGGTYEQYFGPGTRLTVT.

V usage is TRBV2 and J usage is TRBJ2-3; 8 bases fit TRBD1. This CDR3 contains 16 residues. The germline V gene has CDR1 SNHLY and CDR2 FYNNEI. The trim removed 6 bases at V and 0 bases at J, leaving 8 bases unmatched. CDR3 amino acids: CASRGRGPTSTDTQYF. The CDR3 DNA sequence: TGTGCCAGCAGAGGCAGGGGGCCGACTAGCACAGATACGCAGTATTTT.

This clone was seen more than once but under ten times. The chain couples TRBV6-1 to TRBJ1-6; 8 positions match TRBD1. The V gene's germline CDR1 is MNHNS and CDR2 SASEGT. V was pared by 1 base and J by 9 bases, with 5 bases of the junction left unmatched. This CDR3 has 15 residues. The CDR3 coding sequence is TGTGCCAGCAGTGAAGGCCAGGGGGCCAGTTCACCCCTCCACTTT. This translates into CASSEGQGASSPLHF.

This clone was seen a single time. The chain is built from TRBV18 and TRBJ1-1, with 8 bases fitting TRBD1. The junction had 6 bases not matched to a gene; V was cut back by 5 bases and J by 4 bases. From germline, CDR1 is KGHSH and CDR2 LQKENI. The CDR3 extends over 14 amino acids. For the CDR3, the DNA is TGTGCCAGCTCATCCAGGGGGCGCGGCACTGAAGCTTTCTTT. It yields the protein CASSSRGRGTEAFF. The variable domain in full, completed from reference TRBV18 and TRBJ1-1, reads NAGVMQNPRHLVRRRGQEARLRCSPMKGHSHVYWYRQLPEEGLKFMVYLQKENIIDESGMPKERFSAEFPKEGPSILRIQQVVRGDSAAYFCASSSRGRGTEAFFGQGTRLTVV.

This clone came up a few times. The rearrangement links TRBV19 to TRBJ2-3, with D possibly matching TRBD1 (5 bases). The CDR3 extends over 15 amino acids. The V end lost 3 bases, the J end lost 10 bases, and 20 bases lay between the germline ends. CDR1 is LNHDA and CDR2 is SQIVND in the germline V gene (reference sequence). The CDR3 protein is CASSIDRAQGSAQYF. The CDR3 bases are TGTGCCAGTAGTATTGATCGGGCTCAGGGTTCGGCGCAGTATTTT.

A remark on this clone: Different DNA sequences within this sample yield the same CDR3. The chain uses TRBV9 and TRBJ2-5; 8 bases are shared with TRBD1. CDR3 size: 14 residues. The V gene's germline CDR1 is SGDLS and CDR2 YYNGEE. V lost 1 base and J lost 5; bases outside the gene matches: 4. The CDR3 bases are TGTGCCAGCAGCGTACAGGGGGCGCAGGAGACCCAGTACTTC. It translates to CASSVQGAQETQYF.

This clone was seen only once. The chain links TRBV29-1 to TRBJ2-1; no clear D gene. The CDR3 covers 10 residues. From germline, CDR1 is SQVTM and CDR2 ANQGSEA. Trimming removed 5 bases from V and 9 bases from J, with 8 bases in between. The CDR3 loop is CSVTNSEQFF. The DNA of the CDR3 is TGCAGCGTTACCAACAGTGAGCAGTTCTTC.

The J gene is TRBJ1-2, the V gene TRBV18; 10 bases are a match to TRBD1. This CDR3 comprises 14 residues. V trimming: 2 bases; J trimming: 9 bases; junction bases outside the gene matches: 6. Germline lookup yields CDR1 KGHSH and CDR2 LQKENI. The CDR3 nucleotides read TGTGCCAGCTCACCAGGGACAGGGGAGTCTAGCTACACCTTC. This translates into CASSPGTGESSYTF.

The chain combines TRBV12-5 with TRBJ2-7; tentative D call: TRBD2 (6 bases). The CDR3 has 12 amino acids. Germline-derived CDR1 and CDR2 are LGHNT and FRNRAP. Trimming took 6 bases from V and 2 from J, leaving 8 bases between them. The DNA for the CDR3 is TGTGCTAGTGGACGGGGGACCTACGAGCAGTACTTC. Translation gives CASGRGTYEQYF.

This chain joins TRBV4-1 and TRBJ2-3; no clear D. The V end was cut by 0 bases, the J end by 4 bases, with 20 bases between. This CDR3 spans 18 amino acids. The germline CDR1 and CDR2 sequences are MGHRA and YSYEKL. The CDR3 here is CASSQDTRISNQADTQYF. In DNA form, the CDR3 reads TGCGCCAGCAGCCAAGATACCCGAATCTCAAATCAGGCAGATACGCAGTATTTT.

The chain recombines TRBV6-5 with TRBJ1-3; D not certain. V lost 2 bases to trimming and J lost 4 bases, with 12 bases between them. The CDR3 covers 15 residues. Germline V CDR1 and CDR2: MNHEY, SVGAGI. As DNA, the CDR3 is TGTGCCAGCAGTTACGAAGGTATCGGGGGAAACACCATATATTTT. Its protein product is CASSYEGIGGNTIYF.

The V and J genes are TRBV7-3 and TRBJ1-2; TRBD1 is a possible D gene (5 bases). CDR3 length: 13 amino acids. Trimming shortened V by 0 bases and J by 3 bases, and 5 bases separated the two germline ends. Germline CDR1 SGHTA, CDR2 FQGTGA. CDR3 coding DNA: TGTGCCAGCAGCTTAACAGGGGACTATGGCTACACCTTC. It codes for CASSLTGDYGYTF.

This clone was seen just once. The chain recombines TRBV13 with TRBJ2-1; 11 nucleotides match TRBD2. J was trimmed by 7 bases and V by 4 bases; bases with no gene match: 9. The germline gives CDR1 PRHDT, CDR2 FYEKMQ (reference sequence). This CDR3 is built from 16 residues. CDR3 amino acids: CASSSISGRVINEQFF. Written as DNA, the CDR3 is TGTGCCAGCAGCTCCATTAGCGGGAGGGTGATTAATGAGCAGTTCTTC.

The V call is TRBV2, the J call TRBJ1-5; 9 nucleotides match TRBD1. Germline-derived CDR1 and CDR2 are SNHLY and FYNNEI. V trimming: 6 bases; J trimming: 7 bases; junction bases outside the gene matches: 7. The CDR3 length is 14 residues. The CDR3 DNA reads TGTGCCAGCAGGGGGACAGGGATAGGGCAGCCCCAGCATTTT. This sequence encodes CASRGTGIGQPQHF.

The J gene is TRBJ1-5, the V gene TRBV6-1, with no clear D. V shed 10 bases and J shed 10 bases, with 20 bases lying between them. Germline V CDR1 and CDR2: MNHNS, SASEGT. The CDR3 is 13 residues long. As DNA, the CDR3 is TGTGCCACCTCAGGAACCGCTGGTTTACCCCAGCATTTT. Amino acids: CATSGTAGLPQHF.

This clone was observed a single time. The chain uses TRBV6-5 and TRBJ2-1; 11 nucleotides line up with TRBD2. Germline values: CDR1 MNHEY, CDR2 SVGAGI. CDR3 length: 15 amino acids. V lost 0 bases and J lost 5; bases outside the gene matches: 0. The DNA for the CDR3 is TGTGCCAGCAGTTACTCGACTAGCGGGGACAATGAGCAGTTCTTC. Encoded protein: CASSYSTSGDNEQFF.

V and J are TRBV5-1 and TRBJ1-4; D is undetermined. The CDR3 loop spans 18 amino acids. Trimming stripped 0 bases from V and 0 bases from J, with 15 bases between. CDR1 is SGHRS, CDR2 YFSETQ, per germline. The CDR3 here is CASSLAPSRGATNEKLFF. The CDR3 coding sequence is TGCGCCAGCAGCTTGGCCCCGTCGCGAGGCGCAACTAATGAAAAACTGTTTTTT.

The chain is built from TRBV18 and TRBJ1-2; TRBD1 matches 7 bases. The CDR3 extends over 17 amino acids. V trimming: 2 bases; J trimming: 4 bases; junction bases outside the gene matches: 13. The germline gives CDR1 KGHSH, CDR2 LQKENI. DNA of the CDR3: TGTGCCAGCTCACCAAGGGGGCGGTGGGATCGGGTCTATGGCTACACCTTC. Its protein is CASSPRGRWDRVYGYTF.

CDR3 loop: CATRRSGGGIPQHF. The CDR3 nucleotides read TGTGCCACCAGACGTTCAGGGGGTGGAATCCCCCAGCATTTT. The rearrangement uses TRBV19 and TRBJ1-5; TRBD1 aligns across 7 bases. The CDR3 is made up of 14 amino acids. Germline lookup yields CDR1 LNHDA and CDR2 SQIVND (reference sequence). Trimming cost V 10 bases and J 10 bases; bases outside gene matches: 16.

The chain joins TRBV2 to TRBJ2-7; TRBD2 aligns across 7 bases. After removal of 5 bases from V and 0 bases from J, the junction contained 10 bases not matched to a gene. Germline V gene lookup returns CDR1 SNHLY and CDR2 FYNNEI. This CDR3 is 16 amino acids long. The CDR3 here is CASSSEAGLSSYEQYF. The CDR3 DNA reads as TGTGCCAGCAGTTCCGAAGCGGGGCTCAGCTCCTACGAGCAGTACTTC. Looking up the rest from reference TRBV2 and TRBJ2-7 gives the full variable domain: EPEVTQTPSHQVTQMGQEVILRCVPISNHLYFYWYRQILGQKVEFLVSFYNNEISEKSEIFDDQFSVERPDGSNFTLKIRSTKLEDSAMYFCASSSEAGLSSYEQYFGPGTRLTVT.